This TCR beta chain was documented in a study of T cell repertoires in cytomegalovirus infection. Study as a whole: Shared public TCR beta signatures pointed to both CMV infection and a matching HLA type.

Germline CDR1 reads WSHSY; CDR2 reads SAAADI. V lost 8 bases and J lost 5; bases outside the gene matches: 7. The CDR3 totals 14 residues. Each CDR3 protein gets one entry after TCRdb re-called the reads with MiXCR. This table holds hundreds of thousands of distinct CDR3 sequences, about 42% found once. This clonotype was observed a few times. Its antigen is not known. The chain joins TRBV10-2 to TRBJ1-4, with 8 bases aligning to TRBD1. The receptor was derived from a human donor in good health (CMV status not recorded). Some clones in this sample may be carry-over from other donors' samples. The material was cultured PBMCs, obtained from culture after CMV antigen stimulation. As DNA, the CDR3 is TGCGCCAGCGCTCAACAGGGGGGAAATGAAAAACTGTTTTTT. Its protein is CASAQQGGNEKLFF.